The 31 T cell receptor beta chains listed next were all sequenced from one sample in a study of T cells in Graves' hyperthyroidism and ophthalmopathy. From RNA transcripts, TCR beta CDR3 regions were amplified. Primed by the HTBI set, a first-round RT-PCR was run on the TCR CDR3. TCRdb called the multiplex PCR reads again in MiXCR, with one record for every CDR3 protein. The data show around 600,000 distinct CDR3 sequences, more than 15% seen once. Sequencing used blood. Source of these receptors: a woman in her 30s with Graves' hyperthyroidism.

The V call is TRBV9, the J call TRBJ2-2; the D gene is possibly TRBD2 (5 bases). The length of the CDR3 is 12 residues. V was clipped by 5 bases and J by 6 bases, with 8 bases between them. Germline V gene sequence: CDR1 SGDLS, CDR2 YYNGEE. Here the CDR3 DNA reads TGTGCCAGCAGTGAGGGAGCCGGGGAGCTGTTTTTT. Protein: CASSEGAGELFF.

The V call is TRBV7-2, the J call TRBJ2-3, with D perhaps TRBD1 (6 bases). V lost 5 bases to trimming and J lost 3 bases, with 15 bases between them. This CDR3 has 15 residues. Germline V gene data show CDR1 as SGHTA and CDR2 as FQGNSA. The CDR3: CASSTRGQGTDTQYF. Here the CDR3 DNA reads TGTGCCAGCAGCACCCGGGGTCAGGGGACAGATACGCAGTATTTT.

This clonotype was seen a single time. Being one base from a much bigger clone, this may be a read error. The chain couples TRBV5-5 to TRBJ2-1; the D gene is possibly TRBD2 (6 bases). The J call could be wrong; TRBJ2-7 is a better fit for the DNA end. Germline V gives CDR1 SGHKS, CDR2 YYEKEE (reference sequence). CDR3 length: 15 residues. As DNA, the CDR3 is TGTGCCAGCAGCCTCAGCCGGGGGAACTACAATGAGCAGTACTTC. Amino acids: CASSLSRGNYNEQYF.

This clonotype has ten or more counts. The chain combines TRBV9 with TRBJ1-2; weak D call: TRBD1 (6 bases). Germline CDR1 and CDR2: SGDLS and YYNGEE. The ends were cut back, 0 bases at V and 6 bases at J, with 12 bases in the middle. This CDR3 has 14 residues. CDR3: CASSVGGLPDGYTF. The CDR3 coding sequence is TGTGCCAGCAGCGTAGGGGGGCTTCCAGATGGCTACACCTTC.

The chain couples TRBV11-2 to TRBJ2-3; 10 bases line up with TRBD2. V was pared by 5 bases and J by 3 bases, with 11 bases of the junction left unmatched. This CDR3 comprises 17 residues. The germline V gene encodes CDR1 SGHAT and CDR2 FQNNGV. CDR3 residues: CASSQAPPTSGTDTQYF. CDR3 bases: TGTGCCAGCAGCCAAGCCCCTCCGACTAGCGGGACAGATACGCAGTATTTT. Full variable domain (rest looked up from reference TRBV11-2 and TRBJ2-3): EAGVAQSPRYKIIEKRQSVAFWCNPISGHATLYWYQQILGQGPKLLIQFQNNGVVDDSQLPKDRFSAERLKGVDSTLKIQPAKLEDSAVYLCASSQAPPTSGTDTQYFGPGTRLTVL.

This clonotype has ten or more counts. This chain connects TRBV7-2 to TRBJ2-7; 7 bases line up with TRBD1. The length of the CDR3 is 15 residues. Per the germline V gene, CDR1 is SGHTA and CDR2 is FQGNSA. V dropped 1 base and J dropped 4; count of bases not matched to a gene: 7. Here the CDR3 reads CASSLVSRGLYEQYF. In DNA, the CDR3 is TGTGCCAGCAGCTTAGTGAGCAGGGGGTTGTACGAGCAGTACTTC.

This clonotype has only one observation. The chain combines TRBV4-1 with TRBJ1-2, with a possible D match to TRBD1 (5 bases). There are 16 residues in the CDR3. The V end lost 0 bases, the J end lost 4 bases, and 15 bases lay between the germline ends. Germline loops: CDR1 MGHRA, CDR2 YSYEKL. For the CDR3, the DNA is TGCGCCAGCAGCCAAGAAAAAAACGGGGGACCCTATGGCTACACCTTC. Translating gives CASSQEKNGGPYGYTF.

The genes are TRBV10-3 and TRBJ2-1; TRBD2 agrees at 11 bases. J gave up 9 bases and V 2 bases, and 6 bases lay outside the gene matches. Germline-derived CDR1 and CDR2 are ENHRY and SYGVKD. This CDR3 has 15 residues. Here the CDR3 reads CAISEAGTSGGEQFF. The CDR3 DNA follows: TGTGCCATCAGTGAGGCCGGGACTAGCGGCGGTGAGCAGTTCTTC.

This clonotype was found many times. The chain employs TRBV5-1 and TRBJ2-3, with 8 bases aligning to TRBD2. V trimming: 3 bases; J trimming: 4 bases; junction bases outside the gene matches: 10. This CDR3 comprises 16 residues. Germline CDR1 and CDR2: SGHRS and YFSETQ. The CDR3 protein is CASSSTSGHEPDTQYF. The CDR3 region has the DNA TGCGCCAGCAGCTCAACTAGCGGACATGAACCAGATACGCAGTATTTT.

In DNA form, the CDR3 reads TGTGCCAGCAGGACTACTGGAGGGATAGCCAAAAACATTCAGTACTTC. It encodes CASRTTGGIAKNIQYF. The chain carries TRBV6-1 and TRBJ2-4, with D tentatively TRBD2 (6 bases). Between the trimmed V and J ends, which lost 6 bases and 0 bases, there was a span of 15 bases. From germline, CDR1 is MNHNS and CDR2 SASEGT. This CDR3 contains 16 residues.

The rearrangement joins TRBV18 to TRBJ1-3; D is undetermined. V gave up 3 bases and J gave up 0 bases, with 12 bases separating them. Germline V gene lookup returns CDR1 KGHSH and CDR2 LQKENI. This CDR3 region has 16 residues. The CDR3 loop is CASSPTTVVSGNTIYF. The CDR3 nucleotides are TGTGCCAGCTCACCTACTACGGTGGTCTCTGGAAACACCATATATTTT.

Only a few counts were recorded for this clonotype. Without the conserved terminal phenylalanine or tryptophan, this CDR3 likely stems from a read error. This chain connects TRBV7-2 to TRBJ1-1; the match to TRBD1 covers 8 bases. CDR3 length: 14 residues. The trim removed 5 bases at V and 6 bases at J, leaving 8 bases unmatched. Germline-derived CDR1 and CDR2 are SGHTA and FQGNSA. For the CDR3, the DNA is TGTGCCAGCAGCCGCGCGATACAGGGGGCTGAAGCTTTCCTT. This translates into CASSRAIQGAEAFL.

This clonotype was seen at least ten times. This sequence joins TRBV28 and TRBJ2-7, with unresolved D. The germline V gene has CDR1 MDHEN and CDR2 SYDVKM. With 10 bases removed from V and 4 bases from J, the gap between germline ends came to 20 bases. This CDR3 contains 14 residues. The CDR3 is CATDTVERFYEQYF. The CDR3 bases are TGTGCCACTGACACCGTCGAGCGTTTTTACGAGCAGTACTTC.

There are many counts of this clonotype. The chain is built from TRBV6-2 or TRBV6-3 and TRBJ2-5; D gene uncertain. In germline, CDR1 is MNHEY, CDR2 SVGEGT. The CDR3 totals 16 residues. V shed 7 bases and J shed 0 bases, with 18 bases lying between them. DNA of the CDR3: TGTGCCAGCACTTCGAAGCGCCAGACGTACCAAGAGACCCAGTACTTC. Residues: CASTSKRQTYQETQYF.

There are many counts of this clonotype. This chain links TRBV5-1 with TRBJ2-1; TRBD2 aligns across 12 bases. Germline CDR1 reads SGHRS; CDR2 reads YFSETQ. The CDR3 totals 18 residues. V shed 4 bases, J shed 1 base, and the junction held 9 bases outside the gene matches. CDR3 bases: TGCGCCAGCAGCAATCCCCTAGCGGGAGGGTCGTCCTACAATGAGCAGTTCTTC. Translation: CASSNPLAGGSSYNEQFF. The full variable domain, with the rest looked up from reference TRBV5-1 and TRBJ2-1, is KAGVTQTPRYLIKTRGQQVTLSCSPISGHRSVSWYQQTPGQGLQFLFEYFSETQRNKGNFPGRFSGRQFSNSRSEMNVSTLELGDSALYLCASSNPLAGGSSYNEQFFGPGTRLTVL.

There are many counts of this clonotype. The gene calls are TRBV12-3 or TRBV12-4 and TRBJ1-1; 10 bases map to TRBD1. J was trimmed by 7 bases and V by 5 bases; bases with no gene match: 4. The CDR3 is made up of 13 amino acids. In DNA form, the CDR3 reads TGTGCCAGCAGTACCGGACAGGGGGTTGAAGCTTTCTTT. Its protein is CASSTGQGVEAFF.

This clonotype was found a few times. The chain employs TRBV7-9 and TRBJ2-6, with 8 bases matching TRBD1. The V gene end was trimmed by 5 bases and the J gene end by 1 base; junction bases not matched to a gene: 13. The CDR3 has 19 residues. Germline-derived CDR1 and CDR2 are SEHNR and FQNEAQ (reference sequence). CDR3 DNA sequence: TGTGCCAGCAGCCCCCCGGTAGCAGGGGGCATTTCTGGGGCCAACGTCCTGACTTTC. Its protein is CASSPPVAGGISGANVLTF.

This clonotype was seen many times. J is TRBJ1-1 and V is TRBV3-1; tentative D call: TRBD1 (5 bases). CDR1 and CDR2 from the germline V gene are LGHDT and YNNKEL (reference sequence). V lost 0 bases and J 3 bases, leaving 14 bases between the germline ends. The CDR3 has 16 amino acids. For the CDR3, the DNA is TGTGCCAGCAGCCAAGAGAGGCTCCGGGGCTACACTGAAGCTTTCTTT. It is translated as CASSQERLRGYTEAFF. The full variable domain, completed using reference TRBV3-1 and TRBJ1-1, is DTAVSQTPKYLVTQMGNDKSIKCEQNLGHDTMYWYKQDSKKFLKIMFSYNNKELIINETVPNRFSPKSPDKAHLNLHINSLELGDSAVYFCASSQERLRGYTEAFFGQGTRLTVV.

The V gene is TRBV2, the J gene TRBJ2-1, with TRBD2 identical over 7 bases. The germline gives CDR1 SNHLY, CDR2 FYNNEI. CDR3 length equals 15 residues. Trimming at V came to 0 bases and at J to 5 bases, leaving 4 bases not matched to a gene. The CDR3 nucleotides are TGTGCCAGCAGTGAAGCGGGACTACCAAACAATGAGCAGTTCTTC. Residues: CASSEAGLPNNEQFF.

This clonotype was detected many times. The CDR3 DNA sequence: TGCAGTGCTAGAGATCCGACTAAGGCCAATGAGCAGTTCTTC. The encoded protein is CSARDPTKANEQFF. The V and J genes are TRBV20-1 and TRBJ2-1; possibly TRBD2 for D (5 bases). Germline assignment: CDR1 DFQATT and CDR2 SNEGSKA (reference sequence). V dropped 0 bases and J dropped 6 bases, with 12 bases sitting between them. The CDR3 has 14 amino acids.

This clonotype has at least ten counts. The chain uses TRBV20-1 and TRBJ2-7, with 9 positions matching TRBD2. Trimming at V came to 2 bases and at J to 1 base, leaving 6 bases not matched to a gene. CDR1 and CDR2 from the germline V gene are DFQATT and SNEGSKA (reference sequence). The CDR3 is made up of 15 amino acids. CDR3 in DNA: TGCAGTGCTAGAAGGCTAGCGGGATCATCCTACGAGCAGTACTTC. It encodes CSARRLAGSSYEQYF.

This clonotype appeared many times. The chain joins TRBV18 to TRBJ2-5; D is unclear. The CDR3 covers 12 residues. Trimming removed 2 bases at V and 3 bases at J, with 4 bases between. The germline CDR1 and CDR2 sequences are KGHSH and LQKENI. Here the CDR3 reads CASSPAKETQYF. Written as DNA, the CDR3 is TGTGCCAGCTCACCAGCGAAAGAGACCCAGTACTTC.

This clonotype was recorded many times. V usage is TRBV30 and J usage is TRBJ1-1; D ambiguous. CDR1 is GTSNPN and CDR2 is SVGIG in the germline V gene (reference sequence). There are 13 residues in the CDR3. Trimming stripped 3 bases from V and 0 bases from J, with 8 bases between. Written as DNA, the CDR3 is TGTGCCTGGAGCAGGATTATGAACACTGAAGCTTTCTTT. It translates to CAWSRIMNTEAFF.

This clonotype was counted many times. This chain uses TRBV18 with TRBJ2-7; D may correspond to TRBD1 or TRBD2 (5 bases each). V lost 3 bases, J lost 4 bases, and 7 bases lay in between. The CDR3 runs 12 residues. Per the germline V gene, CDR1 is KGHSH and CDR2 is LQKENI. In DNA, the CDR3 is TGTGCCAGCTCACCTGAGGGGTACGAGCAGTACTTC. This gives the protein CASSPEGYEQYF.

The chain couples TRBV6-1 to TRBJ1-1; D call uncertain. V was trimmed by 7 bases and J by 4 bases, leaving 13 bases between them. Germline V lookup: CDR1 MNHNS, CDR2 SASEGT. The CDR3 runs to 13 residues. CDR3 in DNA: TGTGCCAGCAAGGTTCTGGGAAGCACTGAAGCTTTCTTT. It codes for CASKVLGSTEAFF.

This clonotype is a singleton in its sample. A single base separates this from a much larger clone, so it may be a read error. This rearrangement joins TRBV7-9 to TRBJ2-1; possible D gene TRBD2, 6 bases. Per germline, CDR1 SEHNR and CDR2 FQNEAQ (reference sequence). This CDR3 is 15 amino acids long. The germline V and J ends were trimmed by 3 bases and 3 bases, with 12 bases remaining between them. CDR3: CASSFRGGIYNEQFF. The CDR3 nucleotides are TGTGCCAGCAGCTTTAGAGGCGGGATCTACAATGAGCAGTTCTTC.

At least ten counts were recorded for this clonotype. V and J are TRBV3-1 and TRBJ2-4; D is perhaps TRBD2 (6 bases). The germline V gene has CDR1 LGHDT and CDR2 YNNKEL (reference sequence). V lost 1 base and J lost 8, with 12 bases in between. CDR3 size: 14 residues. The CDR3 sequence is CASSQGGVSDIQYF. The CDR3, as DNA: TGTGCCAGCAGCCAAGGGGGGGTTTCGGACATTCAGTACTTC.

There are a few counts of this clonotype. J is TRBJ1-1 and V is TRBV7-9, with D possibly being TRBD1 (5 bases). V lost 2 bases and J 4 bases, leaving 17 bases between the germline ends. Germline V gene sequence: CDR1 SEHNR, CDR2 FQNEAQ (reference sequence). The CDR3 totals 16 residues. In DNA form, the CDR3 reads TGTGCCAGCAGCTTATCAGGTGACGGGAGGGGCACTGAAGCTTTCTTT. Amino acids: CASSLSGDGRGTEAFF.

This clonotype was recorded many times. This chain joins TRBV7-9 and TRBJ2-7; perhaps D is TRBD1 or TRBD2 (6 bases each). V dropped 5 bases and J dropped 5 bases, with 13 bases sitting between them. Germline values: CDR1 SEHNR, CDR2 FQNEAQ (reference sequence). This CDR3 spans 13 amino acids. The CDR3 DNA follows: TGTGCCAGCAGCCCACCAGGGGAGGACGAGCAGTACTTC. The encoded protein is CASSPPGEDEQYF. The whole variable domain, filled in from reference TRBV7-9 and TRBJ2-7, reads DTGVSQNPRHKITKRGQNVTFRCDPISEHNRLYWYRQTLGQGPEFLTYFQNEAQLEKSRLLSDRFSAERPKGSFSTLEIQRTEQGDSAMYLCASSPPGEDEQYFGPGTRLTVT.

This clonotype was detected only a few times. This chain links TRBV20-1 with TRBJ1-6, with D tentatively TRBD1 (5 bases). The germline gives CDR1 DFQATT, CDR2 SNEGSKA (reference sequence). CDR3 length: 15 residues. The V gene lost 1 base and the J gene lost 1 base, with 8 bases spanning the gap. The CDR3 protein is CSARVGESYNSPLHF. The CDR3 region has the DNA TGCAGTGCTAGAGTGGGGGAATCCTATAATTCACCCCTCCACTTT.

In its sample, this clonotype was seen a few times. V is TRBV27 and J is TRBJ1-1; D not certain. Germline V gene data show CDR1 as MNHEY and CDR2 as SMNVEV (reference sequence). Trimming took 3 bases from V and 4 from J, leaving 15 bases between them. The CDR3 runs 15 residues. The CDR3 DNA is TGTGCCAGCAGTTTTGCGTCAGTTGTCGGCACTGAAGCTTTCTTT. Translating it yields CASSFASVVGTEAFF.